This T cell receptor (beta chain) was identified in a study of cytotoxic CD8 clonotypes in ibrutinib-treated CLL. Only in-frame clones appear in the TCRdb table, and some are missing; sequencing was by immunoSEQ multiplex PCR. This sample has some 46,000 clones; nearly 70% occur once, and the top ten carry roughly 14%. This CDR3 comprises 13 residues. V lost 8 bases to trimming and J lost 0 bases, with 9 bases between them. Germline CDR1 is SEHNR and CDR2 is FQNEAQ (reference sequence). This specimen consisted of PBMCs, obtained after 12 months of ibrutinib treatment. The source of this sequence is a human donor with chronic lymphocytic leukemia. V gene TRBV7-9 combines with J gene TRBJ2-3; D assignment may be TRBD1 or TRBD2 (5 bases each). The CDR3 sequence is CASGTGSTDTQYF. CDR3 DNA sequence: TGTGCCAGCGGGACGGGAAGCACAGATACGCAGTATTTT.